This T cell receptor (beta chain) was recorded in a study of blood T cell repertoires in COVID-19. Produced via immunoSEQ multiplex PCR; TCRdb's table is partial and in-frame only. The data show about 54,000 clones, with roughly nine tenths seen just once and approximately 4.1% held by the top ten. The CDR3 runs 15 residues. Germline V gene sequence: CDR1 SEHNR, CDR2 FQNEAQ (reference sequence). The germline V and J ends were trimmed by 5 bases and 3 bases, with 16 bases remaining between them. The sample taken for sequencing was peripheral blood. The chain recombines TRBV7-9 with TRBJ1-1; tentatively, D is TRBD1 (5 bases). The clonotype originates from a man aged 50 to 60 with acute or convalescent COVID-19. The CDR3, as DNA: TGTGCCAGCAGCCCGGGCGGCAGGGACTACACTGAAGCTTTCTTT. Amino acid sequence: CASSPGGRDYTEAFF.